Below, 11 T cell receptor beta chains from the same sample are listed, as sequenced in a study of OX40 agonist ivuxolimab in advanced cancers. TCRdb's copy holds only in-frame clones and misses some; the assay was immunoSEQ multiplex PCR. The sample yields some 11,000 clones, 78% seen once. The material sequenced was CD4+ or CD8+ T cells sorted from blood, taken in a trial of the OX40 agonist ivuxolimab. The receptor source for this set is an adult with an advanced solid tumor such as melanoma, head and neck, liver or kidney cancer.

The gene calls are TRBV4-1 and TRBJ1-1; D remains ambiguous. CDR1 is MGHRA, CDR2 YSYEKL, per germline. V lost 0 bases, J lost 13 bases, and 12 bases lay in between. This CDR3 contains 12 residues. CDR3 DNA sequence: TGCGCCAGCAGCCAAGATGGGGTAGCAGGTTTCTTT. This codes for CASSQDGVAGFF.

The rearrangement joins TRBV27 to TRBJ2-5, with D perhaps matching TRBD1 (7 bases). This CDR3 contains 15 residues. CDR1 is MNHEY, CDR2 SMNVEV, per germline (reference sequence). V was trimmed by 2 bases and J by 1 base, leaving 11 bases between them. The CDR3 DNA follows: TGTGCCAGCAGTTTAGGGGGGACAGCCCAAGAGACCCAGTACTTC. This encodes CASSLGGTAQETQYF.

This clone came up a few times. The rearrangement links TRBV7-9 to TRBJ2-5; D unclear. The V gene's germline CDR1 is SEHNR and CDR2 FQNEAQ (reference sequence). V was shortened by 5 bases and J by 5 bases, with 9 bases between the two germline ends. The CDR3 length is 12 residues. This chain's CDR3 is CASSIGGETQYF. The CDR3 DNA follows: TGTGCCAGCAGCATAGGTGGGGAGACCCAGTACTTC.

This clone appeared once. This chain uses TRBV5-1 with TRBJ2-7, with D unresolved. Trimming removed 4 bases from V and 11 bases from J, with 13 bases in between. Per the germline V gene, CDR1 is SGHRS and CDR2 is YFSETQ. The CDR3 runs to 11 residues. The CDR3 reads CASSLDGREYF. The DNA for the CDR3 is TGCGCCAGCAGCCTGGACGGGCGCGAGTACTTC.

The V call is TRBV19, the J call TRBJ1-5; the D is unclear. Germline lookup yields CDR1 LNHDA and CDR2 SQIVND (reference sequence). This CDR3 contains 15 residues. Trimming stripped 6 bases from V and 2 bases from J, with 14 bases between. The CDR3 coding sequence is TGTGCCAGTAGAGAGTACGGCTCAGGCAATCAGCCCCAGCATTTT. Protein product: CASREYGSGNQPQHF.

The count of this clone is one. The chain couples TRBV11-3 to TRBJ2-2; D is undetermined. This CDR3 spans 12 amino acids. Between the trimmed V and J ends, which lost 5 bases and 5 bases, there was a span of 6 bases. CDR1 and CDR2 from the germline V gene are SGHNT and YENEEA. CDR3 in amino acids: CASSTTTGELFF. CDR3 sequence (DNA): TGTGCCAGCAGCACCACGACCGGGGAGCTGTTTTTT.

The gene calls are TRBV12-1 and TRBJ2-1; the D call in the table, TRBD1, was not verified against the DNA. TRBV12-1 is designated a pseudogene. The CDR3 is made up of 14 amino acids. CDR3: CASSHRQARNEQFF. The CDR3 coding sequence is TGTGCCAGCAGCCACCGACAGGCCCGCAATGAGCAGTTCTTC.

The chain carries TRBV6-1 and TRBJ1-2; 7 bases agree with TRBD1. Germline CDR1 and CDR2: MNHNS and SASEGT. The J segment lost 6 bases and the V segment lost 8 bases, leaving 12 bases of the junction unmatched. The CDR3 totals 14 residues. CDR3 in DNA: TGTGCCAGCCTCCCAGGAGGAGGGGGCGATGGCTACACCTTC. It yields the protein CASLPGGGGDGYTF.

The J gene is TRBJ2-1, the V gene TRBV4-1, with 7 bases fitting TRBD1. Trimming at V came to 8 bases and at J to 7 bases, leaving 5 bases not matched to a gene. The germline V gene encodes CDR1 MGHRA and CDR2 YSYEKL. The CDR3 covers 12 residues. CDR3 DNA: TGCGCCAGCGGCGGACAGGAAAATGAGCAGTTCTTC. Translation: CASGGQENEQFF.

J is TRBJ2-7 and V is TRBV4-2; TRBD2 matches at 11 bases. The CDR3 runs to 16 residues. CDR1 is LGHNA, CDR2 YNFKEQ, per germline. V lost 0 bases to trimming and J lost 3 bases; unmatched junction nucleotides: 4. The CDR3 nucleotides read TGTGCCAGCAGCCAAGAAGAGACTAGCGGGAACTACGAGCAGTACTTC. Amino acids: CASSQEETSGNYEQYF.

This clone is a singleton in its sample. The chain links TRBV5-1 to TRBJ2-3, with D unresolved. V lost 4 bases and J lost 6, with 9 bases in between. Germline CDR1 and CDR2: SGHRS and YFSETQ. This CDR3 has 12 residues. CDR3 DNA: TGCGCCAGCAGCCAGCACTTGGATACGCAGTATTTT. Its translation is CASSQHLDTQYF.